These 25 T cell receptor beta chains came from one sample sequenced in a study of T cells after yellow fever vaccination. TCRdb re-called the 5' RACE reads with MiXCR, one entry per CDR3 protein. The profile shows some 390,000 distinct CDR3 sequences, under 20% of them singletons. The sequences come from PBMCs, collected before the yellow fever booster vaccination. The source is a man aged 18 to 29 who received the YFV17D yellow fever vaccine.

J is TRBJ1-4 and V is TRBV5-5, with D tentatively TRBD1 (5 bases). This CDR3 contains 14 residues. The germline CDR1 and CDR2 sequences are SGHKS and YYEKEE (reference sequence). Deletions cut 1 base from V and 8 bases from J, with 12 bases between. Here the CDR3 reads CASSLFQGPEKLFF. As DNA, the CDR3 is TGTGCCAGCAGCTTGTTCCAGGGTCCCGAAAAACTGTTTTTT. Filled out from reference TRBV5-5 and TRBJ1-4, the complete variable domain reads DAGVTQSPTHLIKTRGQQVTLRCSPISGHKSVSWYQQVLGQGPQFIFQYYEKEERGRGNFPDRFSARQFPNYSSELNVNALLLGDSALYLCASSLFQGPEKLFFGSGTQLSVL.

The rearrangement links TRBV2 to TRBJ1-1; the match to TRBD1 covers 8 bases. Germline CDR1 SNHLY, CDR2 FYNNEI. The J segment lost 0 bases and the V segment lost 5 bases, leaving 5 bases of the junction unmatched. The CDR3 has 15 amino acids. The CDR3 here is CASSNPGQVNTEAFF. The CDR3 bases are TGTGCCAGCAGTAACCCGGGACAGGTGAACACTGAAGCTTTCTTT.

This clonotype was seen only a few times. The V and J genes are TRBV20-1 and TRBJ1-2; D unresolved. The germline V and J ends were trimmed by 3 bases and 3 bases, with 14 bases remaining between them. Germline-derived CDR1 and CDR2 are DFQATT and SNEGSKA (reference sequence). This CDR3 is 14 amino acids long. CDR3 residues: CSASSTAADYGYTF. The CDR3 nucleotides are TGCAGTGCTAGCTCCACTGCAGCCGACTATGGCTACACCTTC.

This clonotype was found a few times. The CDR3: CASSSPWYGYTF. DNA for the CDR3: TGTGCCAGCAGCTCGCCTTGGTATGGCTACACCTTC. V usage is TRBV7-9 and J usage is TRBJ1-2; D is undetermined. Trimming cost V 4 bases and J 5 bases, with 8 bases left between them. CDR1 SEHNR and CDR2 FQNEAQ come from the germline V gene (reference sequence). CDR3 size: 12 residues.

This clonotype was found a few times. The genes are TRBV5-1 and TRBJ2-1, with 11 bases fitting TRBD2. Germline V CDR1 and CDR2: SGHRS, YFSETQ. The CDR3 sequence is 17 residues long. Germline trimming cut 0 bases from V and 8 bases from J; bases unmatched to any gene: 10. The CDR3 bases are TGCGCCAGCAGCTTGGGGCCTAGCGGGGGGCCGAAAGATGAGCAGTTCTTC. This codes for CASSLGPSGGPKDEQFF.

This clonotype was found many times. CDR3 coding DNA: TGTGCCAGCAGCCAGTGGACAGGGGTGTTAGGGGCCAACGTCCTGACTTTC. Translating it yields CASSQWTGVLGANVLTF. V is TRBV27 and J is TRBJ2-6; the match to TRBD1 covers 9 bases. The CDR3 totals 17 residues. Germline values: CDR1 MNHEY, CDR2 SMNVEV (reference sequence). J was trimmed by 4 bases and V by 6 bases; bases with no gene match: 10.

In nucleotides, the CDR3 is TGCGCCAGCAGCTTGTGGCGCCAGGCCCAAGAGACCCAGTACTTC. It encodes CASSLWRQAQETQYF. The chain uses TRBV5-1 and TRBJ2-5; D unclear. Germline V gene sequence: CDR1 SGHRS, CDR2 YFSETQ. This CDR3 has 15 amino acids. V lost 1 base and J 1 base, leaving 11 bases between the germline ends.

The chain links TRBV21-1 to TRBJ1-1; the D call of TRBD1 is as the table states it, not checked on the DNA. TRBV21-1 is a pseudogene. CDR3 length equals 17 residues. DNA for the CDR3: TGTGCCAGCAGCAAAGCGTACCGGGGGCAGTGGGACACTGAAGCTTTCTTT. Protein: CASSKAYRGQWDTEAFF.

The V and J genes are TRBV24-1 and TRBJ2-1, with D perhaps given as TRBD1 or TRBD2 (5 bases each). Per germline, CDR1 KGHDR and CDR2 SFDVKD. Trimming removed 3 bases at V and 6 bases at J, with 14 bases between. This CDR3 is built from 15 residues. The CDR3 coding sequence is TGTGCCACCAGTGATCCGTCGGGACCGGGCAATGAGCAGTTCTTC. Translating gives CATSDPSGPGNEQFF.

In this sample, this clonotype turned up a few times. The chain couples TRBV7-2 to TRBJ2-3; D is perhaps TRBD1 (7 bases). Trimming shortened V by 6 bases and J by 3 bases, and 19 bases separated the two germline ends. CDR1 is SGHTA and CDR2 is FQGNSA in the germline V gene. The CDR3 is 16 amino acids. The CDR3 is CASSPRRGRVTDTQYF. The CDR3 coding sequence is TGTGCCAGCAGTCCCCGGAGGGGGCGTGTAACAGATACGCAGTATTTT.

This clonotype occurred a few times. This chain's CDR3 is CASSPPRGATEAFF. Written as DNA, the CDR3 is TGCGCCAGCAGCCCCCCCCGGGGGGCTACTGAAGCTTTCTTT. The chain uses TRBV4-1 and TRBJ1-1; possibly TRBD1 for D (6 bases). The length of the CDR3 is 14 residues. Trimming shortened V by 4 bases and J by 5 bases, and 14 bases separated the two germline ends. The V gene's germline CDR1 is MGHRA and CDR2 YSYEKL.

This sequence joins TRBV12-3 or TRBV12-4 and TRBJ1-1; TRBD1 matches 7 bases. The CDR3 covers 15 residues. After removal of 6 bases from V and 7 bases from J, the junction contained 14 bases not matched to a gene. In nucleotides, the CDR3 is TGTGCCAGCAGAAGAACCGGGACAGTAATAAGTGAAGCTTTCTTT. As protein: CASRRTGTVISEAFF.

V gene TRBV2 combines with J gene TRBJ1-3; D is uncertain. The CDR3 is made up of 15 amino acids. The germline gives CDR1 SNHLY, CDR2 FYNNEI. V was trimmed by 3 bases and J by 2 bases, leaving 11 bases between them. The CDR3 DNA follows: TGTGCCAGCAGTGAGGAAGGAACAGCTGGAAACACCATATATTTT. Translation gives CASSEEGTAGNTIYF. Combining the CDR3 with reference TRBV2 and TRBJ1-3 gives the whole variable domain EPEVTQTPSHQVTQMGQEVILRCVPISNHLYFYWYRQILGQKVEFLVSFYNNEISEKSEIFDDQFSVERPDGSNFTLKIRSTKLEDSAMYFCASSEEGTAGNTIYFGEGSWLTVV.

The chain carries TRBV4-1 and TRBJ1-1, with unresolved D. The V gene's germline CDR1 is MGHRA and CDR2 YSYEKL. This CDR3 has 13 residues. The V and J ends lost 1 base and 5 bases respectively, with 8 bases between them. The chain's CDR3 is CASSQVGWTEAFF. CDR3 nucleotides: TGCGCCAGCAGCCAAGTAGGCTGGACTGAAGCTTTCTTT.

This clonotype has a handful of counts. CDR3 bases: TGTGCCAGCAGCTCAGACAGTGGGATATTGGAGTCAGATACGCAGTATTTT. Amino acids: CASSSDSGILESDTQYF. V and J are TRBV7-6 and TRBJ2-3, with D perhaps TRBD1 (5 bases). This CDR3 is 17 amino acids long. The germline V and J ends were trimmed by 4 bases and 4 bases, with 21 bases remaining between them. The germline V gene encodes CDR1 SGHVS and CDR2 FNYEAQ.

This clonotype was picked up a small number of times. This chain uses TRBV6-6 with TRBJ2-3, with a tentative D call TRBD2 (5 bases). Trimming took off 2 bases at V and 2 bases at J, with 11 bases between the two ends. Germline CDR1 and CDR2: MNHNY and SVGAGI (reference sequence). The CDR3 is 15 amino acids. The CDR3 reads CASSYLGMTTDTQYF. Here the CDR3 DNA reads TGTGCCAGCAGTTACCTCGGGATGACCACAGATACGCAGTATTTT.

The CDR3 nucleotides are TGTGCCAGCAGCCTACAACAGGGGGACTATGGCTACACCTTC. Its translation is CASSLQQGDYGYTF. This chain links TRBV7-2 with TRBJ1-2; 8 bases map to TRBD1. CDR1 and CDR2 (germline): SGHTA, FQGNSA. J gave up 3 bases and V 5 bases, and 5 bases lay outside the gene matches. This CDR3 is built from 14 residues.

Only a few counts were recorded for this clonotype. CDR3 coding DNA: TGTGCCAGCAGCTTAGCGCGGGGCCTGGGCACCGGGGAGCTGTTTTTT. It is translated as CASSLARGLGTGELFF. The chain joins TRBV11-2 to TRBJ2-2; tentatively, D is TRBD2 (6 bases). Germline CDR1 reads SGHAT; CDR2 reads FQNNGV. V dropped 1 base and J dropped 4 bases, with 13 bases sitting between them. CDR3 length equals 16 residues.

This chain links TRBV4-3 with TRBJ2-6; unclear D gene. Trimming removed 2 bases from V and 0 bases from J, with 11 bases in between. The CDR3 is 17 residues long. The germline gives CDR1 LGHNA, CDR2 YSLEER. CDR3 DNA: TGCGCCAGCAGCCAACCCGCATCGACCTCTGGGGCCAACGTCCTGACTTTC. It is translated as CASSQPASTSGANVLTF.

CDR3 region: CASSFPGKVSDTQYF. DNA of the CDR3: TGTGCCAGCAGCTTTCCAGGGAAGGTATCAGATACGCAGTATTTT. The chain employs TRBV7-9 and TRBJ2-3; D is possibly TRBD1 (5 bases). The CDR3 extends over 15 amino acids. V lost 3 bases, J lost 4 bases, and 14 bases lay in between. The germline V gene has CDR1 SEHNR and CDR2 FQNEAQ (reference sequence).

This chain joins TRBV6-5 and TRBJ2-7, with 10 positions matching TRBD1. Germline CDR1 and CDR2: MNHEY and SVGAGI. Trimming took 2 bases from V and 4 from J; bases not matched to a gene: 5. The CDR3 is 15 residues long. The CDR3 protein is CASSYRDRGQYEQYV. CDR3 in DNA: TGTGCCAGCAGTTACAGGGACAGGGGACAATACGAGCAGTACGTC.

This chain joins TRBV6-6 and TRBJ1-3; a weak D match, TRBD1 (5 bases). Germline V lookup: CDR1 MNHNY, CDR2 SVGAGI (reference sequence). Trimming removed 6 bases from V and 4 bases from J, with 16 bases in between. The CDR3 has 15 residues. For the CDR3, the DNA is TGTGCCAGCAGGGCCGGGGACTGGGGAGGAAACACCATATATTTT. This translates into CASRAGDWGGNTIYF.

Points on this clonotype: A read error may be the cause here, since a much bigger clone is one base away. The chain couples TRBV9 to TRBJ2-3; D is undetermined. V lost 2 bases and J 0 bases, leaving 4 bases between the germline ends. In germline, CDR1 is SGDLS, CDR2 YYNGEE. CDR3 length: 13 residues. This CDR3 reads CASSVSSTDTQYF. In DNA form, the CDR3 reads TGTGCCAGCAGCGTTTCTAGCACAGATACGCAGTATTTT.

The chain is built from TRBV24-1 and TRBJ2-7, with TRBD1 matching 7 bases. V was pared by 6 bases and J by 2 bases, with 3 bases of the junction left unmatched. Germline V gene lookup returns CDR1 KGHDR and CDR2 SFDVKD. CDR3 length: 13 amino acids. This chain's CDR3 is CATSQGETYEQYF. In DNA form, the CDR3 reads TGTGCCACCAGTCAGGGGGAAACCTACGAGCAGTACTTC.

The table lists this clonotype with a few counts. The CDR3 nucleotides read TGTGCCAGCATTTTCAGGCGGGGGACCTATGGCTACACCTTC. Protein: CASIFRRGTYGYTF. The V gene is TRBV6-2 or TRBV6-3, the J gene TRBJ1-2; a possible D gene is TRBD1 (5 bases). Trimming shortened V by 7 bases and J by 4 bases, and 16 bases separated the two germline ends. This CDR3 contains 14 residues. The V gene's germline CDR1 is MNHEY and CDR2 SVGEGT.